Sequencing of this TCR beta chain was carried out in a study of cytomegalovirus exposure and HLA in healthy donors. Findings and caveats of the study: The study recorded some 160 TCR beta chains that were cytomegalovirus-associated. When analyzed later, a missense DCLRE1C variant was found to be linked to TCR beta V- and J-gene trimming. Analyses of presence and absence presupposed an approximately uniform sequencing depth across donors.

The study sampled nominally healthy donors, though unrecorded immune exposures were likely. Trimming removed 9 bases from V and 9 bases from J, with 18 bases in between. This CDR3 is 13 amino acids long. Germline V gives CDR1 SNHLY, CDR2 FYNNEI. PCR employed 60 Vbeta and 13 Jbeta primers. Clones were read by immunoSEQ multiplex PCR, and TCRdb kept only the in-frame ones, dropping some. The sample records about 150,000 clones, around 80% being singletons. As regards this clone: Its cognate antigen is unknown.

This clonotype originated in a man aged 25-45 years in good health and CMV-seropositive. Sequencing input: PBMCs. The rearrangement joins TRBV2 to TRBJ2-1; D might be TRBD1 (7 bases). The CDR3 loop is CASGTELGSEQFF. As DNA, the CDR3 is TGTGCCAGTGGGACAGAACTCGGGAGTGAGCAGTTCTTC.